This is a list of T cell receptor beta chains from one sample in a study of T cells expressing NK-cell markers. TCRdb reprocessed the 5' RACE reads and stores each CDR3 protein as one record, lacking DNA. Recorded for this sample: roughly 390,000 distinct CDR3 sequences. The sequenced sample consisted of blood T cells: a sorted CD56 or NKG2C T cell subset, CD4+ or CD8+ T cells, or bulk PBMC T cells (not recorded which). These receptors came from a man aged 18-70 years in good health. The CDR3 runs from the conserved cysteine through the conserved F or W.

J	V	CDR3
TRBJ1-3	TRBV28	CASKSPSPYGNTIYF
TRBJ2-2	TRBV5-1	CASSLLAGRSTGELFF
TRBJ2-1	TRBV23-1	CASTTNRGPLGNEQFF
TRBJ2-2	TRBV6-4	CASRRAGGSNTGELFF
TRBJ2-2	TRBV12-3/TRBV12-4	CASSEGIGELFF
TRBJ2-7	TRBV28	CASSLGAGASDYEQYF
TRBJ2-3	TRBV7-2	CASSLPGGDIDTQYF
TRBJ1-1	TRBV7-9	CASSSYVSPEAFF
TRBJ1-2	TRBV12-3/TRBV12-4	CASSPRRQPYGYTF
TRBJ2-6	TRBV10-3	CAISPGQKISGANVLTF
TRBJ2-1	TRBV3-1	CASSHRYQGPSSYNEQFF
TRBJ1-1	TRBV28	CASSSTGLNTEAFF
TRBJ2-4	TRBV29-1	CSAISGGTKNIQYF
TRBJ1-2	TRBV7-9	CASSPQGVFSGYTF
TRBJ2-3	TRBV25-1	CASSDRATRTDTQYF
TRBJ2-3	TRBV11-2	CASSLPQISTDTQYF
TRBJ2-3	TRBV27	CASSFYGQGAFSTDTQYF
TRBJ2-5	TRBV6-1	CASSGMSGAQYF
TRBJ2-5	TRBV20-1	CSARLLPAGGLEETQYF
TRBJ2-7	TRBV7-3	CASSLTPGTAYEQYF
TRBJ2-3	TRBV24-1	CATSGMGVFGDTQYF
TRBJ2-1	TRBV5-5	CASSGGLPYNEQFF
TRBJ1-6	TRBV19	CASSISGYNSPLHF
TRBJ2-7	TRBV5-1	CASSPNLGQTHYEQYF
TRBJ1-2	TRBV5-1	CASSLDPGSSYGYTF
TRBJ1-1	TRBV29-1	CSVLGQGHTEAFF
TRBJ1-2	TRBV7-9	CASSPGGVFGGYTF